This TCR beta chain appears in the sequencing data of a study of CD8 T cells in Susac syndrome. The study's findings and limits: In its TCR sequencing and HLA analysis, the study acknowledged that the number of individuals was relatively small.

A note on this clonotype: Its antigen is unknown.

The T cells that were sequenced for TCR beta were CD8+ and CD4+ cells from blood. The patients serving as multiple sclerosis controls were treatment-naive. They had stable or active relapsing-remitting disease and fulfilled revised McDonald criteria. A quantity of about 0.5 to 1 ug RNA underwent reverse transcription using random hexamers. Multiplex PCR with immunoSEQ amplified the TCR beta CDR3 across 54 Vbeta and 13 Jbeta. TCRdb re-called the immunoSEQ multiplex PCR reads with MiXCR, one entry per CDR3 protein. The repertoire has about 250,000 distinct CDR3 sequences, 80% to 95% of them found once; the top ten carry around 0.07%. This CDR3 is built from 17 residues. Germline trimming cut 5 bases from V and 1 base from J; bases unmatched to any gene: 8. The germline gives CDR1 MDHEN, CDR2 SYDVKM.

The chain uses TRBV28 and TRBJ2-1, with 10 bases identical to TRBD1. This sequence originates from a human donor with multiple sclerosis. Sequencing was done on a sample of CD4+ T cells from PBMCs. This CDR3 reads CASSRVDRGYSYNEQFF. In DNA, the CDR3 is TGTGCCAGCAGTAGGGTGGACAGGGGGTATTCCTACAATGAGCAGTTCTTC.